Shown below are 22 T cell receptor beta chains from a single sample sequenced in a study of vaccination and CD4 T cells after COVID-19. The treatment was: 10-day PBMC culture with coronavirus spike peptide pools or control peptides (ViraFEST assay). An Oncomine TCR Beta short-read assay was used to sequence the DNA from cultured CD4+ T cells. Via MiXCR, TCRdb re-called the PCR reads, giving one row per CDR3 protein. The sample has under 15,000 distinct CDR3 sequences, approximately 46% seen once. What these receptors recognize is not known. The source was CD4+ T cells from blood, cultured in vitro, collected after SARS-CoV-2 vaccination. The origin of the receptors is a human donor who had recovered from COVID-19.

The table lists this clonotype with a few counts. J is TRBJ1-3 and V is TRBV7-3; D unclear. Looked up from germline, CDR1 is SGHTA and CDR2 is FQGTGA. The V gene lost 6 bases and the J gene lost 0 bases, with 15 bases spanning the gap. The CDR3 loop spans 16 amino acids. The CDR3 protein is CASSQGGPNSGNTIYF. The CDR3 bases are TGTGCCAGCAGTCAAGGCGGTCCTAACTCTGGAAACACCATATATTTT.

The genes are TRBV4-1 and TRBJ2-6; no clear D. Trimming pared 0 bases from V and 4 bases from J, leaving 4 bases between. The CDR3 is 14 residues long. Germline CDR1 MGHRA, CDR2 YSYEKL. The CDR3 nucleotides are TGCGCCAGCAGCCAAGACCCGGGGGCCAACGTCCTGACTTTC. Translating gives CASSQDPGANVLTF.

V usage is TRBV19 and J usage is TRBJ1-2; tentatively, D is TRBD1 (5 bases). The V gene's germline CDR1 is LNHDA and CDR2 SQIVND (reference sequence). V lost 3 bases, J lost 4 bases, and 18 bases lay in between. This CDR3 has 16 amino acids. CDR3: CASSIYGRPRGYGYTF. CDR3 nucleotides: TGTGCCAGTAGTATTTACGGACGGCCGAGGGGCTATGGCTACACCTTC.

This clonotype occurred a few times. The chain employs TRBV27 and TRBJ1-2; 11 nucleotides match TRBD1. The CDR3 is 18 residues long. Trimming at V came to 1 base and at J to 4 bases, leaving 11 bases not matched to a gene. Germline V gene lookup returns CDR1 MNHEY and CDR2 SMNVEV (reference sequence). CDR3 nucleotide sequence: TGTGCCAGCAGTTTATATGGGCATCGGACAGGGGGCTTCTATGGCTACACCTTC. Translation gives CASSLYGHRTGGFYGYTF.

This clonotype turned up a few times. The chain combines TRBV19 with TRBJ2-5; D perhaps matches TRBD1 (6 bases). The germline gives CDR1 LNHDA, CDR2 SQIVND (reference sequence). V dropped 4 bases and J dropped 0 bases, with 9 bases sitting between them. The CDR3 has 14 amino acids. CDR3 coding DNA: TGTGCCAGTAGTACTGGACAGAACCAAGAGACCCAGTACTTC. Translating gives CASSTGQNQETQYF. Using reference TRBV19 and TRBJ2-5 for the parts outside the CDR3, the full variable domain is DGGITQSPKYLFRKEGQNVTLSCEQNLNHDAMYWYRQDPGQGLRLIYYSQIVNDFQKGDIAEGYSVSREKKESFPLTVTSAQKNPTAFYLCASSTGQNQETQYFGPGTRLLVL.

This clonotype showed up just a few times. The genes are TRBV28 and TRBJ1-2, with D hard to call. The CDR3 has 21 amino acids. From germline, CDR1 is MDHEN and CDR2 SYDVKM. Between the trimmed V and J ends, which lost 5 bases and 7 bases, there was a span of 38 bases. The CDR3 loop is CASSPRYLVRERRVPNPGYTF. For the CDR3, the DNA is TGTGCCAGCAGTCCCCGGTATTTGGTGAGAGAGAGAAGAGTCCCAAATCCTGGCTACACCTTC.

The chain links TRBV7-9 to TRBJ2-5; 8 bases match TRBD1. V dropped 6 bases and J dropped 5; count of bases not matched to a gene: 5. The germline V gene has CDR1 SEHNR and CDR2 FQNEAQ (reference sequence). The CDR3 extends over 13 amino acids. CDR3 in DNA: TGTGCCAGCAGTGACAGGGGACCGGAGACCCAGTACTTC. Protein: CASSDRGPETQYF.

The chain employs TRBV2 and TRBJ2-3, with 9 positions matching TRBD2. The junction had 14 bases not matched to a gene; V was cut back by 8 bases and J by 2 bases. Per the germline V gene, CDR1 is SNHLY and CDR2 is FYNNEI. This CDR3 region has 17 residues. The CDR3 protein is CASAPSLSGRNTDTQYF. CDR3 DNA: TGTGCCAGCGCCCCGTCCCTTAGCGGGAGAAACACAGATACGCAGTATTTT.

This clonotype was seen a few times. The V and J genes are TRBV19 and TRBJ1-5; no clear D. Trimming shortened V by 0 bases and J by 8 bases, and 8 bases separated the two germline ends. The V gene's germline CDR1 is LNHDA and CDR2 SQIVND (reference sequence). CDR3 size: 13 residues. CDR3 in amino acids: CASSIDGEKPQHF. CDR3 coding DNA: TGTGCCAGTAGTATAGACGGGGAGAAGCCCCAGCATTTT.

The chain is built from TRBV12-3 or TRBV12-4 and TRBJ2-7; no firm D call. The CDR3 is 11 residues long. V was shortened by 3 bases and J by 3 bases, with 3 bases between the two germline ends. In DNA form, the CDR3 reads TGTGCCAGCAGTTTCGGCTACGAGCAGTACTTC. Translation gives CASSFGYEQYF.

The CDR3 sequence is CASSVGQTQPQHF. In nucleotides, the CDR3 is TGTGCCAGCTCAGTGGGACAGACTCAGCCCCAGCATTTT. The chain employs TRBV18 and TRBJ1-5; TRBD1 matches 7 bases. V was clipped by 5 bases and J by 6 bases; unmatched bases: 4. The CDR3 contains 13 residues. Germline V gene sequence: CDR1 KGHSH, CDR2 LQKENI.

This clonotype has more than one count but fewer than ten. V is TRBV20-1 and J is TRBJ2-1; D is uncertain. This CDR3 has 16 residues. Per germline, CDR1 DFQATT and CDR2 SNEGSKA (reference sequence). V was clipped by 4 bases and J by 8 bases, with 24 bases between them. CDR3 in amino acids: CSANELTPLGRDEQFF. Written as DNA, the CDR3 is TGCAGTGCTAACGAACTCACTCCTCTAGGAAGGGATGAGCAGTTCTTC.

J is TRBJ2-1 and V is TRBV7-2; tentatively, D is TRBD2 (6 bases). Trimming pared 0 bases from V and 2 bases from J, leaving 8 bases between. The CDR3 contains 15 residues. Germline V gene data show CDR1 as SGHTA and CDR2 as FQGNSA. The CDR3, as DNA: TGTGCCAGCAGCTTAGCTAGCGGAACCTACAATGAGCAGTTCTTC. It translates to CASSLASGTYNEQFF.

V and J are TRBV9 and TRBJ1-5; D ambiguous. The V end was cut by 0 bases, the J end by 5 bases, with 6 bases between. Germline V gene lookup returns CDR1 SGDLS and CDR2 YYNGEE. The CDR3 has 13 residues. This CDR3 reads CASSVGWDQPQHF. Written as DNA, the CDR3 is TGTGCCAGCAGCGTAGGCTGGGATCAGCCCCAGCATTTT.

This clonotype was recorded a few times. CDR3 sequence reads: CASRKQISLYTF. The CDR3, as DNA: TGTGCCAGCAGGAAGCAAATCTCCCTTTACACCTTC. The chain employs TRBV28 and TRBJ1-2; D unresolved. The CDR3 loop spans 12 amino acids. CDR1 and CDR2 (germline): MDHEN, SYDVKM. Trimming took 6 bases from V and 11 from J, leaving 16 bases between them.

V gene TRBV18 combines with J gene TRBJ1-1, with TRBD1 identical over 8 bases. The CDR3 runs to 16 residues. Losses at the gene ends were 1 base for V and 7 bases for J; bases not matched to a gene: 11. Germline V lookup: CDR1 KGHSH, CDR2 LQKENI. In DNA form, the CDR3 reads TGTGCCAGCTCACCACAGGCAGGGGGCGCTCCTAGTGAAGCTTTCTTT. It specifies CASSPQAGGAPSEAFF. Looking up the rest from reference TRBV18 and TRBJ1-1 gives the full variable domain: NAGVMQNPRHLVRRRGQEARLRCSPMKGHSHVYWYRQLPEEGLKFMVYLQKENIIDESGMPKERFSAEFPKEGPSILRIQQVVRGDSAAYFCASSPQAGGAPSEAFFGQGTRLTVV.

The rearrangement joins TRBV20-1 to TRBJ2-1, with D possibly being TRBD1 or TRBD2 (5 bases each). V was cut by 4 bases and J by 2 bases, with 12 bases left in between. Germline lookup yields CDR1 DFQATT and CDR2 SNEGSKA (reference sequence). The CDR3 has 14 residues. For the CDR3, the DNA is TGCAGTGCTAAGGGCAGGGAGACCTACAATGAGCAGTTCTTC. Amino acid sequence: CSAKGRETYNEQFF.

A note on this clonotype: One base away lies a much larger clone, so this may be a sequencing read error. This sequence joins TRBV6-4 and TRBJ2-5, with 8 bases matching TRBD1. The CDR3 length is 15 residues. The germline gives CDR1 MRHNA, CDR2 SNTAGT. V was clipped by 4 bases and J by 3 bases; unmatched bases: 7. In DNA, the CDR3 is TGTGCCAGCAGTGTCAGGGGGCCCAGGGAAGAGACCCAGTACTTC. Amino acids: CASSVRGPREETQYF.

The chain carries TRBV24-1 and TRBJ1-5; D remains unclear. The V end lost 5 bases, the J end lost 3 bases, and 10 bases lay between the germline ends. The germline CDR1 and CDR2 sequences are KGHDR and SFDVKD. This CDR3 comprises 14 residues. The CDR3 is CATSGIGPNQPQHF. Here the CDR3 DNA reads TGTGCCACCAGTGGTATTGGCCCCAATCAGCCCCAGCATTTT.

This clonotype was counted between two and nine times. In nucleotides, the CDR3 is TGTGCCAGCAGTGAATTGAGGGGAGGGCCAGATACGCAGTATTTT. Translating it yields CASSELRGGPDTQYF. This sequence joins TRBV6-1 and TRBJ2-3, with TRBD2 matching 7 bases. The CDR3 extends over 15 amino acids. The germline V gene has CDR1 MNHNS and CDR2 SASEGT. With V trimmed by 2 bases and J by 4 bases, 6 bases remained unmatched.

CDR3 residues: CASRRDRVYGYTF. For the CDR3, the DNA is TGTGCCAGCAGAAGGGACAGGGTGTATGGCTACACCTTC. The chain joins TRBV6-1 to TRBJ1-2, with 9 nucleotides matching TRBD1. J gave up 5 bases and V 6 bases, and 4 bases lay outside the gene matches. This CDR3 comprises 13 residues. Germline V gene sequence: CDR1 MNHNS, CDR2 SASEGT.

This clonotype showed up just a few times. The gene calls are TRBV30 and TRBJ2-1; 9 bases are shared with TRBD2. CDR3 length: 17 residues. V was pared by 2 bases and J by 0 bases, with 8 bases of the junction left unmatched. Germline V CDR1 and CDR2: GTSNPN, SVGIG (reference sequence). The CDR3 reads CAWSIEREEFSYNEQFF. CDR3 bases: TGTGCCTGGAGTATCGAGCGGGAGGAATTCTCCTACAATGAGCAGTTCTTC.